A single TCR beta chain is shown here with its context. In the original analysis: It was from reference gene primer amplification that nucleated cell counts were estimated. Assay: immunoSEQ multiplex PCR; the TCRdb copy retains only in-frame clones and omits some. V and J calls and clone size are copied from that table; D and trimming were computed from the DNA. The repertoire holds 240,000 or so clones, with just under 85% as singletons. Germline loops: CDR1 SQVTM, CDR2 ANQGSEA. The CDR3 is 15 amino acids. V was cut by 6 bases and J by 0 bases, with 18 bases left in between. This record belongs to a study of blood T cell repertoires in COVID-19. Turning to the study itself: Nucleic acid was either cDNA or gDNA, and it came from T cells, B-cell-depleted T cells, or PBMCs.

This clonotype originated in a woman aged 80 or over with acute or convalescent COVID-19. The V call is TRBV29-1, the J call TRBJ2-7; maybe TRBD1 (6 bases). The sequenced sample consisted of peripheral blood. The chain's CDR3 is CSVTQGQGSSYEQYF. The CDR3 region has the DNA TGCAGCGTCACCCAAGGGCAGGGGAGCTCCTACGAGCAGTACTTC.